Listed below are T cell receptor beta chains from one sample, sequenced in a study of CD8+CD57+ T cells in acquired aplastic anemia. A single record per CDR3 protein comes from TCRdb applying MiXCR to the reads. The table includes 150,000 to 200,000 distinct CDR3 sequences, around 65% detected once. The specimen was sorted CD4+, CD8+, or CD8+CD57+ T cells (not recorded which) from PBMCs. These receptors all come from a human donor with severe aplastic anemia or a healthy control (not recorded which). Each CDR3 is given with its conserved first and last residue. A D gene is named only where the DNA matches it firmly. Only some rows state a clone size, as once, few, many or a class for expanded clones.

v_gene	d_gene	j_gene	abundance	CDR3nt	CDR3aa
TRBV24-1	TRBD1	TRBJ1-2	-	TGTGCCACCAGTGATCCGACAGGGGCGGGAGGCTACACCTTC	CATSDPTGAGGYTF
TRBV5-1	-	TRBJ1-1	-	TGCGCCAGCAGCTTGGAGCTAACAGGGAACACTGAAGCTTTCTTT	CASSLELTGNTEAFF
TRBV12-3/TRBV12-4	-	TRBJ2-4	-	TGTGCCAGCAGGCCCGCCCGAGGGGGTAAAAACATTCAGTACTTC	CASRPARGGKNIQYF
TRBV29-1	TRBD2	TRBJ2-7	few	TGCAGCGTCGAACCCCTAGCGGGCACCGAGCAGTACTTC	CSVEPLAGTEQYF
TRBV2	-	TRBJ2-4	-	TGTGCCAGCAGTGTGACGGGGGTGGACATTCAGTACTTC	CASSVTGVDIQYF
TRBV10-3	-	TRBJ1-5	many	TGTGCCATCAGTGAATGGTCCCTGGTAGGTCAGCCCCAGCATTTT	CAISEWSLVGQPQHF
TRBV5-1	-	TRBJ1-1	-	TGCGCCAGCAGCCCCAGGGTGGGCGCTGAAGCTTTCTTT	CASSPRVGAEAFF
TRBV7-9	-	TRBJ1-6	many	TGTGCCAGCAGCTTCCTCGACCAGATTTATAATTCACCCCTCCACTTT	CASSFLDQIYNSPLHF
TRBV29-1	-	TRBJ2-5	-	TGCAGCGTTCGTTCCGGATCCAAAGAGACCCAGTACTTC	CSVRSGSKETQYF
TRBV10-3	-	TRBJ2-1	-	TGTGCCATCATGGGAGGCAAATCCTACAATGAGCAGTTCTTC	CAIMGGKSYNEQFF
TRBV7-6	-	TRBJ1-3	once	TGTGCCAGCAGCTGGGACGGGAGCTCTGGAAACACCATATATTTT	CASSWDGSSGNTIYF
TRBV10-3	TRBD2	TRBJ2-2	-	TGTGCCATCAGCGTAGCGGGAGTAGGCACCGGGGAGCTGTTTTTT	CAISVAGVGTGELFF
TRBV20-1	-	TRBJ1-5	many	TGCAGTGCTAGCGGCGGGTCGGGTCAGCCCCAGCATTTT	CSASGGSGQPQHF
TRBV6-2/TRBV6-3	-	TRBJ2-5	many	TGTGCCAGCAGTTACGAATCGAGGCGGACCCAAGAGACCCAGTACTTC	CASSYESRRTQETQYF
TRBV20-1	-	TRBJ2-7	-	TGCAGTGCTAGAGATAGACTAGGAGGGTTCGAGCAGTACTTC	CSARDRLGGFEQYF
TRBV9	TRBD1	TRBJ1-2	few	TGTGCCAGCAGCGTCGGACCGGGACAGAACTATGGCTACACCTTC	CASSVGPGQNYGYTF
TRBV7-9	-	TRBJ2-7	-	TGTGCCAGCAGCTTGAGCCACCCCGGAGAGCAGTACTTC	CASSLSHPGEQYF
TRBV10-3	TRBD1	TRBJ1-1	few	TGTGCCATCAGTGCAGGGGGCGCGGACACTGAAGCTTTCTTT	CAISAGGADTEAFF
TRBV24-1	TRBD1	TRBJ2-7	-	TGTGCCACCAGTGAGAGGGGACAGGGCATTTACTACGAGCAGTACTTC	CATSERGQGIYYEQYF
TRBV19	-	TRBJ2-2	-	TGTGCCAGTAGCCCTCCCGAGGGGACCGGGGAGCTGTTTTTT	CASSPPEGTGELFF
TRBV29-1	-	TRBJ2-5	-	TGCAGCGTTGAATCGAGCGCGGGAGAGACCCAGTACTTC	CSVESSAGETQYF
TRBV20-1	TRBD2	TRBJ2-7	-	TGCAGTGCTAGAGATCTCGAGAATAGCGGGAGCCCTCTCGAGCAGTACTTC	CSARDLENSGSPLEQYF
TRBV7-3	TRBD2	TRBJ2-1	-	TGTGCAAGCAGCCCCCTGGGGGGGGGCAATGAGCAGTTCTTC	CASSPLGGGNEQFF
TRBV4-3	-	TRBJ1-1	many	TGCGCCAGCAGCCCAGGGGCGCTGGGCACTGAAGCTTTCTTT	CASSPGALGTEAFF
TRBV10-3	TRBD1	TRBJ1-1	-	TGTGCCATCAGTGAGACTTCGAGGGGGCGGAGGGGTAATGCTGAAGCTTTCTTT	CAISETSRGRRGNAEAFF
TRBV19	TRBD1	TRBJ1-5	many	TGTGCCAGTAGACCCCGGACAGGGGGAAATCAGCCCCAGCATTTT	CASRPRTGGNQPQHF
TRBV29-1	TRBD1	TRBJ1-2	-	TGCAGCGTTGTCCGTGGGACAGGGGGTAACTATGGCTACACCTTC	CSVVRGTGGNYGYTF
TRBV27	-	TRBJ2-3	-	TGTGCCAGCAGTTTAAGCGGCAGAACAAGCACAGATACGCAGTATTTT	CASSLSGRTSTDTQYF
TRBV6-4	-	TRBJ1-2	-	TGTGCCAGCAGTACGGAAACGGGCGGAGGCTACACCTTC	CASSTETGGGYTF
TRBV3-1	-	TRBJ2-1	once	TGTGCCAGCAGCCAAGTGAAGGCAAGGTCTTACAATGAGCAGTTCTTC	CASSQVKARSYNEQFF
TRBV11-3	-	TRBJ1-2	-	TGTGCCAGCAGCCCCTACCCGATCTATGGCTACACCTTC	CASSPYPIYGYTF
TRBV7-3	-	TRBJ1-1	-	TGTGCCAGCAGCTTACAGGGGAATATGGCTTTCTTT	CASSLQGNMAFF
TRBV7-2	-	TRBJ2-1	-	TGTGCCAGCAGCTTAGGACCAGACCCTAACAATGAGCAGTTCTTC	CASSLGPDPNNEQFF
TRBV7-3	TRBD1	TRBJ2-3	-	TGTGCCAGCAGTCCACGAACAGGGGCCCTCACAGATACGCAGTATTTT	CASSPRTGALTDTQYF
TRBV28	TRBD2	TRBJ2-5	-	TGTGCCAGCAGGTTAGCGGGGGGAAACATACAAGAGACCCAGTACTTC	CASRLAGGNIQETQYF
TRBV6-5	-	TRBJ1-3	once	TGTGCCAGCAGTTACCTTGGGAGCTCTGGAAACACCATATATTTT	CASSYLGSSGNTIYF
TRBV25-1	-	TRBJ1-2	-	TGTGCCAGCAGCTCTACCGGCGGGGGGTTCTATGGCTACACCTTC	CASSSTGGGFYGYTF
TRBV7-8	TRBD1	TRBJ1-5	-	TGTGCCAGCAGCTTAGCGTTCCCCGGGACAGGGGTTAGCAATCAGCCCCAGCATTTT	CASSLAFPGTGVSNQPQHF